What follows are 9 T cell receptor beta chains derived from one specimen sequenced in a study of blood T cell repertoires in COVID-19. Sequencing used immunoSEQ multiplex PCR; TCRdb keeps in-frame clones, though not all of them. The table includes about 90,000 clones, around 81% detected once. The sequencing input was peripheral blood. The receptors were gathered from a woman aged 70-85 years with active or convalescent COVID-19.

V and J are TRBV21-1 and TRBJ1-6. TRBV21-1 is deemed a pseudogene. This CDR3 comprises 17 residues. The CDR3 DNA reads TGTGCCAGCAGCAGTCATGAGAAGAACTCCTATAATTCACCCCTCCACTTT. Translating gives CASSSHEKNSYNSPLHF.

V and J are TRBV5-6 and TRBJ2-3, with D tentatively TRBD2 (6 bases). This CDR3 comprises 17 residues. Trimming shortened V by 4 bases and J by 4 bases, and 22 bases separated the two germline ends. From germline, CDR1 is SGHDT and CDR2 YYEEEE. CDR3 region: CASSPPGVGLGADTQYF. The CDR3 bases are TGTGCCAGCAGCCCGCCGGGGGTTGGGCTCGGGGCAGATACGCAGTATTTT.

The CDR3 loop is CASSAGQGPISTF. CDR3 sequence (DNA): TGCGCCAGCAGCGCGGGACAGGGCCCGATCAGTACCTTC. The rearrangement uses TRBV5-1 and TRBJ1-2; 9 positions agree with TRBD1. Germline trimming cut 4 bases from V and 14 bases from J; bases unmatched to any gene: 12. The CDR3 runs 13 residues. Germline V CDR1 and CDR2: SGHRS, YFSETQ.

This sequence joins TRBV5-1 and TRBJ2-7, with D maybe TRBD2 (6 bases). The CDR3 contains 18 residues. V was trimmed by 4 bases and J by 7 bases, leaving 30 bases between them. Germline V gene lookup returns CDR1 SGHRS and CDR2 YFSETQ. The CDR3 loop is CASSLPGRDGGFVREQYF. As DNA, the CDR3 is TGCGCCAGCAGCCTCCCTGGGCGTGACGGGGGTTTTGTACGGGAGCAGTACTTC.

This clone was observed a handful of times. The chain joins TRBV2 to TRBJ2-7, with D possibly being TRBD1 (5 bases). This CDR3 is 12 amino acids long. Germline CDR1 is SNHLY and CDR2 is FYNNEI. Trimming cost V 6 bases and J 6 bases, with 12 bases left between them. CDR3 sequence: CASRPTVGEQYF. The CDR3 DNA is TGTGCCAGCAGGCCGACAGTTGGCGAGCAGTACTTC.

V is TRBV14 and J is TRBJ1-6; 9 bases align to TRBD1. This CDR3 comprises 15 residues. Germline loops: CDR1 SGHDN, CDR2 FVKESK. The V segment lost 3 bases and the J segment 9 bases; nucleotides outside the gene matches: 6. Here the CDR3 reads CASSQPGQGSSPLHF. The CDR3 DNA sequence: TGTGCCAGCAGCCAGCCGGGACAGGGTTCTTCACCCCTCCACTTT.

This clone was detected only once. The chain recombines TRBV19 with TRBJ1-4; D is possibly TRBD1 (5 bases). With 5 bases removed from V and 7 bases from J, the gap between germline ends came to 11 bases. There are 13 residues in the CDR3. CDR1 and CDR2 (germline): LNHDA, SQIVND (reference sequence). The CDR3 sequence: CASSLQEREKLFF. DNA of the CDR3: TGTGCCAGTAGTCTACAGGAGCGTGAAAAACTGTTTTTT.

This chain joins TRBV27 and TRBJ2-3, with 8 bases that match TRBD2. Per germline, CDR1 MNHEY and CDR2 SMNVEV (reference sequence). The CDR3 sequence is 13 residues long. Germline trimming cut 5 bases from V and 4 bases from J; bases unmatched to any gene: 2. The CDR3 is CASSRGGADTQYF. CDR3 nucleotides: TGTGCCAGCAGTCGGGGGGGTGCAGATACGCAGTATTTT.

The DNA of the CDR3 is TGTGCCAGCAGCTTAGGTTTAAACCCAGGGTCCGGTGAAAAACTGTTTTTT. It codes for CASSLGLNPGSGEKLFF. The J gene is TRBJ1-4, the V gene TRBV11-2; perhaps TRBD1 as D (5 bases). Trimming shortened V by 1 base and J by 7 bases, and 19 bases separated the two germline ends. CDR3 length: 17 amino acids. Germline CDR1 SGHAT, CDR2 FQNNGV. Drawing the rest from reference TRBV11-2 and TRBJ1-4, the complete variable domain is EAGVAQSPRYKIIEKRQSVAFWCNPISGHATLYWYQQILGQGPKLLIQFQNNGVVDDSQLPKDRFSAERLKGVDSTLKIQPAKLEDSAVYLCASSLGLNPGSGEKLFFGSGTQLSVL.